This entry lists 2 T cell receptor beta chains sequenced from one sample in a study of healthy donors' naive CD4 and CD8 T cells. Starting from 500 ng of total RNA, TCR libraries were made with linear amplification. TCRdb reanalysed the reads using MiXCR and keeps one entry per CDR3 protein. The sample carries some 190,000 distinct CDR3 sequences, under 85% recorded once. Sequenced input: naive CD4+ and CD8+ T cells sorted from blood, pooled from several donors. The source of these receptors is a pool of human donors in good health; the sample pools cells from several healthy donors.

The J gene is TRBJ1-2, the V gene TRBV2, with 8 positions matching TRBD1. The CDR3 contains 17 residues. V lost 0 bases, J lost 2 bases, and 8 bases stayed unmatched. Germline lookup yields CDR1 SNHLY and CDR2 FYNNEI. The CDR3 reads CASSEAWQGALNYGYTF. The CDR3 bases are TGTGCCAGCAGTGAAGCGTGGCAGGGGGCTTTAAACTATGGCTACACCTTC.

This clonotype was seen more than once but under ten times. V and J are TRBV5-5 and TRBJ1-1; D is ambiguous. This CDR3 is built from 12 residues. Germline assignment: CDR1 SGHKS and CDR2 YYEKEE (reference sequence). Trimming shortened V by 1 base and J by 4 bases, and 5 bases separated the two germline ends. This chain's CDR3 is CASSLRGTEAFF. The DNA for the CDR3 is TGTGCCAGCAGCTTGCGGGGCACTGAAGCTTTCTTT.